In its sample, the clone carrying this T cell receptor beta chain was seen a few times. This entry comes from a study of cytomegalovirus exposure and HLA in healthy donors. Germline assignment: CDR1 SGHDT and CDR2 YYEEEE. V lost 0 bases and J lost 7, with 14 bases in between. This CDR3 spans 15 amino acids. The primer mix had 60 Vbeta and 13 Jbeta primers. The protocol was immunoSEQ multiplex PCR, while the TCRdb copy is restricted to in-frame clones and leaves out a portion. This table has some 130,000 clones, about three quarters appearing once. The TCR originated in a young woman in good health and CMV-seronegative. What was sequenced was PBMCs. This chain connects TRBV5-6 to TRBJ1-5; no definite D call. In DNA form, the CDR3 reads TGTGCCAGCAGCTTGGCGTCGAGGGTCGACCAGCCCCAGCATTTT. It codes for CASSLASRVDQPQHF.